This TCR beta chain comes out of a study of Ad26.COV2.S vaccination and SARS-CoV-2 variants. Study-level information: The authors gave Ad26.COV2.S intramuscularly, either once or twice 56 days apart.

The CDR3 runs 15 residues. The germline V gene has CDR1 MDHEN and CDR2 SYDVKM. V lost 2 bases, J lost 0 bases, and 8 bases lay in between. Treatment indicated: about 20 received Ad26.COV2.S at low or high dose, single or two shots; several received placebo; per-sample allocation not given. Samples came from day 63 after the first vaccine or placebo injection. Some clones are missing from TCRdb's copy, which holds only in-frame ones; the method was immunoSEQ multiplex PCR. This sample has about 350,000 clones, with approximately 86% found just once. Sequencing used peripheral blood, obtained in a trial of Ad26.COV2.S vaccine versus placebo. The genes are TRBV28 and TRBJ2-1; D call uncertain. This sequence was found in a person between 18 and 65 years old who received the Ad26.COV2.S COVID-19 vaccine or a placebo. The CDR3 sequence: CASSLGVGSYNEQFF. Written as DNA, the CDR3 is TGTGCCAGCAGTTTAGGGGTGGGCTCCTACAATGAGCAGTTCTTC.